This T cell receptor (beta chain) was sequenced for a study of T cells in Graves' hyperthyroidism and ophthalmopathy. Findings and caveats of the study: Appearing also in blood were most of the thyroid clonotypes expanded above 0.001.

Disease duration was under 3 months in the ophthalmopathy patients, who also had a Clinical Activity Score of at least 3 and a NOSPECS grade of at least 4. Fresh peripheral blood, around 11 ml of it, supplied the PBMCs. Using RNA transcripts as the source, TCR beta CDR3 regions were amplified. A set of HTBI primers served as the primers for a first-round RT-PCR of the TCR CDR3. MiXCR, applied by TCRdb to the multiplex PCR reads, yields one record per CDR3 protein. The data show around 520,000 distinct CDR3 sequences, about 24% seen once. This clonotype showed up many times. Its matching antigen is unknown. A junction end diverges from the germline sequence, so it may reflect a read error. The CDR3 is 14 amino acids. Germline V lookup: CDR1 SGHRS, CDR2 YFSETQ.

The origin of this receptor is a woman in her thirties with Graves' ophthalmopathy. The sample comprised blood. V usage is TRBV5-1 and J usage is TRBJ1-1; TRBD1 is a possible D gene (6 bases). The CDR3 DNA follows: TGCGCCAGCAAAGGGGGGGTAGGGAACACTGAAGCTCTCTTT. Amino acids: CASKGGVGNTEALF.